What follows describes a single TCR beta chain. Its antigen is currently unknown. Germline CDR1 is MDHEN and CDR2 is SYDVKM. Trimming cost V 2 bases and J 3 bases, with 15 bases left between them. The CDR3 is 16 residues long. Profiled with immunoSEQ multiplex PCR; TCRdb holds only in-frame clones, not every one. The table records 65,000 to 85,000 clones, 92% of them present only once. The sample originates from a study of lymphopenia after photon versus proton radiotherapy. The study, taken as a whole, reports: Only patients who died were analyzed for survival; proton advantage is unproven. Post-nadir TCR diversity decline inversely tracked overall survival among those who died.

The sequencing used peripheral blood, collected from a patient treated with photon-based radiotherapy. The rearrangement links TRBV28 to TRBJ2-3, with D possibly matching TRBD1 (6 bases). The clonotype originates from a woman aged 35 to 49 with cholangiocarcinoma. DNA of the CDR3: TGTGCCAGCAGTTTAACAAGGGGGAGCTTTACAGATACGCAGTATTTT. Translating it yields CASSLTRGSFTDTQYF.